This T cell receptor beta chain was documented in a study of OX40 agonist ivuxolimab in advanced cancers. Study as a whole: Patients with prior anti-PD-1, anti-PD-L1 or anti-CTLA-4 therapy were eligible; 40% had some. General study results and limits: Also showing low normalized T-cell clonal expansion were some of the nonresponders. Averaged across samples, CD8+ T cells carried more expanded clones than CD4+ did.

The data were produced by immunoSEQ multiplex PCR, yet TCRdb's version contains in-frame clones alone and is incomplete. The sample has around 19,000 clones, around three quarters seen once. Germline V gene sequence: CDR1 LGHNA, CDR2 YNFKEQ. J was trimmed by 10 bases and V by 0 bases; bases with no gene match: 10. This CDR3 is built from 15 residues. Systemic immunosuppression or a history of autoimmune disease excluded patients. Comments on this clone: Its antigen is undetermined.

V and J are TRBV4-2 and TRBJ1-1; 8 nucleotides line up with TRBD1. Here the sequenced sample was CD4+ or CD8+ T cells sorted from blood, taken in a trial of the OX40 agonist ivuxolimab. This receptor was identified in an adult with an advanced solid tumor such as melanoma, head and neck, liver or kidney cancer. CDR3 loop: CASSQDLRGLGAAFF. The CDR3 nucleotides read TGTGCCAGCAGCCAAGATCTCAGGGGGCTGGGGGCAGCTTTCTTT.